Following are 30 T cell receptor beta chains from one sample sequenced in a study of blood T cell repertoires in COVID-19. Assay used: immunoSEQ multiplex PCR; TCRdb lists only in-frame clones, some missing. The table shows about 50,000 clones, with approximately 80% occurring only once. Sequenced input: peripheral blood. The source is a man aged 50-60 years with active or convalescent COVID-19.

The V call is TRBV18, the J call TRBJ2-1; TRBD1 is a possible D gene (6 bases). This CDR3 is built from 15 residues. V lost 4 bases to trimming and J lost 4 bases, with 14 bases between them. Germline CDR1 KGHSH, CDR2 LQKENI. The CDR3 sequence: CASSRGAGEYNEQFF. DNA for the CDR3: TGTGCCAGCTCACGTGGGGCAGGGGAGTACAATGAGCAGTTCTTC.

This clone was recorded a few times. The chain is built from TRBV7-9 and TRBJ2-7; D possibly corresponds to TRBD2 (5 bases). The CDR3 sequence is 14 residues long. The germline V gene has CDR1 SEHNR and CDR2 FQNEAQ (reference sequence). Trimming shortened V by 6 bases and J by 1 base, and 13 bases separated the two germline ends. The CDR3 loop reads CASSFGGLSYEQYF. The CDR3 coding sequence is TGTGCCAGCAGTTTCGGCGGGCTATCCTACGAGCAGTACTTC.

This clone was counted between two and nine times. The rearrangement links TRBV9 to TRBJ1-6; possibly TRBD1 for D (5 bases). The V gene's germline CDR1 is SGDLS and CDR2 YYNGEE. The V end was cut by 0 bases, the J end by 10 bases, with 14 bases between. The CDR3 covers 15 residues. CDR3 DNA sequence: TGTGCCAGCAGCGTAGGGCAGGGCAACGACTCACCCCTCCACTTT. It encodes CASSVGQGNDSPLHF.

In DNA form, the CDR3 reads TGTGCCAGCAGCTCGGAGGGGACTAGAACAGATACGCAGTATTTT. Its translation: CASSSEGTRTDTQYF. The genes are TRBV11-1 and TRBJ2-3; 8 bases agree with TRBD2. Germline values: CDR1 SGHAT, CDR2 FQDESV (reference sequence). The CDR3 extends over 15 amino acids. V gave up 4 bases and J gave up 3 bases; unmatched junction bases: 6. Complete variable domain (other parts from reference TRBV11-1 and TRBJ2-3): EAEVAQSPRYKITEKSQAVAFWCDPISGHATLYWYRQILGQGPELLVQFQDESVVDDSQLPKDRFSAERLKGVDSTLKIQPAELGDSAMYLCASSSEGTRTDTQYFGPGTRLTVL.

The chain combines TRBV10-2 with TRBJ2-1; TRBD2 matches 13 bases. V trimming: 6 bases; J trimming: 0 bases; junction bases outside the gene matches: 11. The CDR3 is 19 residues long. The germline gives CDR1 WSHSY, CDR2 SAAADI. The CDR3 reads CASRSGLAGPLSSYNEQFF. The CDR3 region has the DNA TGCGCCAGCAGATCGGGACTAGCGGGACCCTTAAGCTCCTACAATGAGCAGTTCTTC.

V usage is TRBV18 and J usage is TRBJ2-3; TRBD2 might be the D (6 bases). The CDR3 covers 15 residues. From germline, CDR1 is KGHSH and CDR2 LQKENI. Trimming removed 3 bases at V and 5 bases at J, with 15 bases between. The CDR3 loop reads CASSPRDGLQDTQYF. The CDR3 nucleotides read TGTGCCAGCTCACCGCGGGACGGGCTTCAAGATACGCAGTATTTT.

The rearrangement links TRBV6-5 to TRBJ1-2, with 7 nucleotides matching TRBD1. After removal of 7 bases from V and 5 bases from J, the junction contained 7 bases not matched to a gene. Germline CDR1 MNHEY, CDR2 SVGAGI. The CDR3 spans 13 residues. CDR3 in amino acids: CASKGTEGYGYTF. The CDR3, as DNA: TGTGCCAGCAAGGGGACAGAGGGATATGGCTACACCTTC.

The chain employs TRBV30 and TRBJ1-3; D is unclear. Germline V gene lookup returns CDR1 GTSNPN and CDR2 SVGIG (reference sequence). V was trimmed by 3 bases and J by 1 base, leaving 10 bases between them. This CDR3 is built from 14 residues. CDR3 in amino acids: CAWSFLGSGNTIYF. CDR3 DNA: TGTGCCTGGAGCTTTCTCGGGTCTGGAAACACCATATATTTT.

V usage is TRBV2 and J usage is TRBJ1-4, with 9 bases lining up with TRBD1. J lost 5 bases, V lost 8 bases, and 3 bases had no gene match. Germline CDR1 and CDR2: SNHLY and FYNNEI. The CDR3 runs to 13 residues. The CDR3 coding sequence is TGTGCCAGCGCCGGGACAGGGAATGAAAAACTGTTTTTT. Amino acid sequence: CASAGTGNEKLFF.

This clone was found a few times. The chain recombines TRBV7-2 with TRBJ2-3; tentative D call: TRBD2 (6 bases). Germline values: CDR1 SGHTA, CDR2 FQGNSA. The CDR3 extends over 15 amino acids. The ends were cut back, 3 bases at V and 3 bases at J, with 13 bases in the middle. CDR3 region: CASSFYGGVTDTQYF. CDR3 coding DNA: TGTGCCAGCAGCTTTTATGGAGGGGTGACAGATACGCAGTATTTT.

In regard to this clone: Given a much more abundant clone one base away, this may be a read error. The V gene is TRBV7-2, the J gene TRBJ2-7, with 12 nucleotides matching TRBD2. Germline CDR1 and CDR2: SGHTA and FQGNSA. The V and J ends lost 6 bases and 1 base, in that order; junction bases with no gene match: 4. The CDR3 is 15 residues long. CDR3 nucleotide sequence: TGTGCCAGCAGAAATGGACTAGCGGGGTCCTACGAGCAGTACTTC. Its protein is CASRNGLAGSYEQYF.

The chain joins TRBV11-2 to TRBJ2-7; 8 bases map to TRBD1. V gave up 6 bases and J gave up 6 bases; unmatched junction bases: 10. From germline, CDR1 is SGHAT and CDR2 FQNNGV. This CDR3 region has 14 residues. In DNA form, the CDR3 reads TGTGCCAGCAGTTCTTGGACAGGGAACGTCGAGCAGTACTTC. Protein product: CASSSWTGNVEQYF.

The gene calls are TRBV30 and TRBJ1-6, with D possibly matching TRBD1 (5 bases). This CDR3 region has 13 residues. In germline, CDR1 is GTSNPN, CDR2 SVGIG (reference sequence). Trimming stripped 4 bases from V and 7 bases from J, with 11 bases between. The CDR3 loop reads CAWKGIPNSPLHF. The CDR3 bases are TGTGCCTGGAAGGGGATTCCAAATTCACCCCTCCACTTT.

This clone was observed a few times. J is TRBJ2-5 and V is TRBV15; 9 bases are a match to TRBD2. The germline CDR1 and CDR2 sequences are LNHNV and YYDKDF (reference sequence). The CDR3 is made up of 15 amino acids. The junction had 4 bases not matched to a gene; V was cut back by 0 bases and J by 5 bases. This CDR3 reads CATSRERGGVETQYF. The CDR3 nucleotides read TGTGCCACCAGCAGAGAGCGGGGGGGAGTGGAGACCCAGTACTTC.

V is TRBV19 and J is TRBJ1-1; unclear D gene. With 5 bases removed from V and 0 bases from J, the gap between germline ends came to 19 bases. Germline values: CDR1 LNHDA, CDR2 SQIVND (reference sequence). The CDR3 is 17 residues long. The CDR3 spells CASSVRSGPSLNTEAFF. The DNA of the CDR3 is TGTGCCAGTAGTGTCCGGAGCGGACCCTCCCTGAACACTGAAGCTTTCTTT.

The chain employs TRBV19 and TRBJ2-1; 7 nucleotides agree with TRBD1. Germline trimming cut 4 bases from V and 6 bases from J; bases unmatched to any gene: 3. The length of the CDR3 is 13 residues. The germline CDR1 and CDR2 sequences are LNHDA and SQIVND (reference sequence). This chain's CDR3 is CASSNRQGNEQFF. The CDR3 bases are TGTGCCAGTAGTAACAGACAGGGCAATGAGCAGTTCTTC.

V usage is TRBV6-1 and J usage is TRBJ1-1; the D is unclear. The V gene's germline CDR1 is MNHNS and CDR2 SASEGT. V lost 3 bases and J lost 2, with 10 bases in between. The CDR3 spans 14 residues. The chain's CDR3 is CASSEHRRNTEAFF. The CDR3 DNA follows: TGTGCCAGCAGTGAGCACAGAAGAAACACTGAAGCTTTCTTT.

The chain is built from TRBV7-9 and TRBJ2-7, with unresolved D. Trimming took 5 bases from V and 6 from J, leaving 17 bases between them. Germline V gene data show CDR1 as SEHNR and CDR2 as FQNEAQ (reference sequence). The CDR3 consists of 14 residues. For the CDR3, the DNA is TGTGCCAGCAGCCCGCAGGTCCCATCTTCCGAGCAGTACTTC. Amino acids: CASSPQVPSSEQYF.

The chain has TRBV30 and TRBJ1-3, with 7 bases aligning to TRBD1. From germline, CDR1 is GTSNPN and CDR2 SVGIG (reference sequence). This CDR3 is built from 15 residues. Trimming took 5 bases from V and 2 from J; bases not matched to a gene: 9. The CDR3 loop is CAWGKQGITGNTIYF. CDR3 coding DNA: TGTGCCTGGGGGAAACAGGGGATAACTGGAAACACCATATATTTT.

The J gene is TRBJ1-1, the V gene TRBV15, with 9 bases identical to TRBD1. In germline, CDR1 is LNHNV, CDR2 YYDKDF (reference sequence). J gave up 7 bases and V 5 bases, and 11 bases lay outside the gene matches. The CDR3 contains 15 residues. The CDR3 is CATSVRLGQGIEAFF. In nucleotides, the CDR3 is TGTGCCACCAGCGTGCGACTCGGACAGGGGATTGAAGCTTTCTTT. The full variable domain, completed using reference TRBV15 and TRBJ1-1, is DAMVIQNPRYQVTQFGKPVTLSCSQTLNHNVMYWYQQKSSQAPKLLFHYYDKDFNNEADTPDNFQSRRPNTSFCFLDIRSPGLGDTAMYLCATSVRLGQGIEAFFGQGTRLTVV.

The chain couples TRBV7-9 to TRBJ1-1, with a weak D call TRBD1 (5 bases). V shed 5 bases and J shed 11 bases, with 18 bases lying between them. The length of the CDR3 is 13 residues. Germline values: CDR1 SEHNR, CDR2 FQNEAQ (reference sequence). CDR3 residues: CASSPRPREGAFF. Here the CDR3 DNA reads TGTGCCAGCAGCCCCCGGCCGAGGGAGGGGGCTTTCTTT. The variable domain in full, completed from reference TRBV7-9 and TRBJ1-1, reads DTGVSQNPRHKITKRGQNVTFRCDPISEHNRLYWYRQTLGQGPEFLTYFQNEAQLEKSRLLSDRFSAERPKGSFSTLEIQRTEQGDSAMYLCASSPRPREGAFFGQGTRLTVV.

For the CDR3, the DNA is TGTGCCACCAGCAGATCTAGCACAGATACGCAGTATTTT. Protein: CATSRSSTDTQYF. The chain combines TRBV15 with TRBJ2-3; D not certain. In germline, CDR1 is LNHNV, CDR2 YYDKDF (reference sequence). V was shortened by 2 bases and J by 0 bases, with 3 bases between the two germline ends. This CDR3 comprises 13 residues.

The rearrangement uses TRBV10-2 and TRBJ2-1; 7 bases match TRBD2. Germline CDR1 reads WSHSY; CDR2 reads SAAADI. J lost 2 bases, V lost 10 bases, and 5 bases had no gene match. CDR3 size: 13 residues. CDR3 in amino acids: CATGAGPYNEQFF. CDR3 nucleotide sequence: TGCGCCACCGGAGCGGGACCCTACAATGAGCAGTTCTTC.

The V gene is TRBV6-2 or TRBV6-3, the J gene TRBJ2-1; 12 bases line up with TRBD2. CDR1 is MNHEY, CDR2 SVGEGT, per germline. The CDR3 has 18 residues. After removal of 2 bases from V and 1 base from J, the junction contained 6 bases not matched to a gene. CDR3 sequence (DNA): TGTGCCAGCAGTTACGATACTAGCGGGAGGTTTTCCTACAATGAGCAGTTCTTC. Translating it yields CASSYDTSGRFSYNEQFF.

This chain uses TRBV5-5 with TRBJ2-1; 8 bases are a match to TRBD2. Germline CDR1 reads SGHKS; CDR2 reads YYEKEE (reference sequence). Trimming cost V 4 bases and J 0 bases; bases outside gene matches: 18. This CDR3 has 20 amino acids. The DNA of the CDR3 is TGTGCCAGCAGCCCCCGGCGGGGACTAGACGTACATCTCTCCTACAATGAGCAGTTCTTC. This translates into CASSPRRGLDVHLSYNEQFF.

This chain uses TRBV6-5 with TRBJ2-5; D possibly corresponds to TRBD2 (5 bases). The CDR3 runs to 12 residues. Trimming cost V 7 bases and J 0 bases, with 6 bases left between them. Germline V gives CDR1 MNHEY, CDR2 SVGAGI. CDR3 DNA: TGTGCCAGCACGGGGTACCAAGAGACCCAGTACTTC. It codes for CASTGYQETQYF.

The V gene is TRBV5-1, the J gene TRBJ2-3; 9 bases are a match to TRBD1. V shed 1 base and J 5 bases; nucleotides not matched to a gene: 8. This CDR3 has 16 amino acids. The V gene's germline CDR1 is SGHRS and CDR2 YFSETQ. As DNA, the CDR3 is TGCGCCAGCAGCTTGACCCGGGACAGGGCTCGAGATACGCAGTATTTT. Amino acid sequence: CASSLTRDRARDTQYF.

The CDR3, as DNA: TGTGCCAGCAGCTTTACTCATAGCAATCAGCCCCAGCATTTT. This gives the protein CASSFTHSNQPQHF. This rearrangement joins TRBV7-2 to TRBJ1-5; D is unclear. The CDR3 covers 14 residues. CDR1 and CDR2 (germline): SGHTA, FQGNSA. Trimming removed 3 bases from V and 0 bases from J, with 6 bases in between.

The V gene is TRBV19, the J gene TRBJ1-6; D is ambiguous. The germline CDR1 and CDR2 sequences are LNHDA and SQIVND (reference sequence). The ends were cut back, 7 bases at V and 0 bases at J, with 7 bases in the middle. The CDR3 has 14 amino acids. The CDR3 DNA reads as TGTGCCAGTAAATACATCTCCTATAATTCACCCCTCCACTTT. Translation gives CASKYISYNSPLHF.

The rearrangement uses TRBV7-9 and TRBJ2-1, with TRBD2 identical over 7 bases. V lost 3 bases and J lost 2; bases outside the gene matches: 1. Germline V gives CDR1 SEHNR, CDR2 FQNEAQ (reference sequence). The CDR3 is made up of 14 amino acids. This CDR3 is CASSLSGTYNEQFF. For the CDR3, the DNA is TGTGCCAGCAGCTTGAGCGGGACCTACAATGAGCAGTTCTTC.